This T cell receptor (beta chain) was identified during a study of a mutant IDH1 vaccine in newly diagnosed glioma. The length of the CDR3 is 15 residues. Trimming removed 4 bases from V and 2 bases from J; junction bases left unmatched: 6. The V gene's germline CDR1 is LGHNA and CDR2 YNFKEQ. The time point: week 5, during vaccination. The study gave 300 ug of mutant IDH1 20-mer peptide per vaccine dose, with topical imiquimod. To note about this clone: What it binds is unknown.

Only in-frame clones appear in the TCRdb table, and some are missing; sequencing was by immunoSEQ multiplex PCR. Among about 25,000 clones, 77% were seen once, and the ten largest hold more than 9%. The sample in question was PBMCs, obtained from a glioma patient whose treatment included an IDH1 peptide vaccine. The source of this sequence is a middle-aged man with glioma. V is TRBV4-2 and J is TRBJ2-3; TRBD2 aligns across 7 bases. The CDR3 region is CASSPGTTYTDTQYF. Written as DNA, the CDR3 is TGTGCCAGCAGCCCTGGGACTACTTACACAGATACGCAGTATTTT.